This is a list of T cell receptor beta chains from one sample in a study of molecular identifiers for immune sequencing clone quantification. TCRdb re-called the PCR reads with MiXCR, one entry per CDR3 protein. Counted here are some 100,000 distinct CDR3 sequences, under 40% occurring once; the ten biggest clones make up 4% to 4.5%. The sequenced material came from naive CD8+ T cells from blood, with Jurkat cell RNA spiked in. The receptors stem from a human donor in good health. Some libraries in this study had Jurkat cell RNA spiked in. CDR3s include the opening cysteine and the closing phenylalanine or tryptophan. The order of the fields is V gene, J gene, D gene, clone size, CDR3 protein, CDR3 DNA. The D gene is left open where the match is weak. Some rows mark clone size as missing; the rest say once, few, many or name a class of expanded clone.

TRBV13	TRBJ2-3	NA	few	CASSPRAYTQYF	TGTGCCAGCAGCCCCCGTGCATATACGCAGTATTTT
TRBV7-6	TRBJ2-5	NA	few	CASSPAGSGTQYF	TGTGCCAGCAGCCCAGCCGGAAGCGGGACCCAGTACTTC
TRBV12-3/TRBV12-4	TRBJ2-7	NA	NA	CASSFSAASSYEQYF	TGTGCCAGCAGTTTCAGCGCAGCCTCCTCCTACGAGCAGTACTTC
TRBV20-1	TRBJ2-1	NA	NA	CSGCRGGDNEQFF	TGCAGTGGTTGCCGCGGCGGAGACAATGAGCAGTTCTTC
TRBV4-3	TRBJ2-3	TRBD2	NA	CASSQDGSSGWSSTDTQYF	TGCGCCAGCAGCCAAGATGGGAGTAGCGGGTGGTCTAGCACAGATACGCAGTATTTT
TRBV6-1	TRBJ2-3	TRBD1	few	CASSAPQGYGTDTQYF	TGTGCCAGCAGCGCGCCACAGGGGTATGGCACAGATACGCAGTATTTT
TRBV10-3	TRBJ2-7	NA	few	CASATEGYEQYF	TGTGCCAGCGCCACGGAGGGCTACGAGCAGTACTTC
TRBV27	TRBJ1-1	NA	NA	CASSWTANTEAFF	TGTGCCAGCAGCTGGACCGCGAACACTGAAGCTTTCTTT
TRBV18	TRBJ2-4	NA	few	CASSPSGNIQYF	TGTGCCAGCTCACCGAGTGGAAACATTCAGTACTTC
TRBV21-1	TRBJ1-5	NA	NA	CASSHREGQGAGRPQHF	TGTGCCAGCAGCCACCGCGAGGGACAGGGGGCGGGTCGGCCCCAGCATTTT
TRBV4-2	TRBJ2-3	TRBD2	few	CASSQALAGGRTDTQYF	TGTGCCAGCAGCCAGGCCTTAGCGGGAGGAAGAACAGATACGCAGTATTTT
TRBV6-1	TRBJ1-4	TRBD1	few	CASRTGTAAYNEKLFF	TGTGCCAGCAGGACCGGGACAGCTGCTTATAATGAAAAACTGTTTTTT
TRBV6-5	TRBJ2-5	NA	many	CASSLQGLQETQYF	TGTGCCAGCAGTTTACAGGGATTACAAGAGACCCAGTACTTC
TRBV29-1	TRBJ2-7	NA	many	CSVDEGDGAYEQYF	TGCAGCGTTGATGAAGGGGACGGGGCGTACGAGCAGTACTTC